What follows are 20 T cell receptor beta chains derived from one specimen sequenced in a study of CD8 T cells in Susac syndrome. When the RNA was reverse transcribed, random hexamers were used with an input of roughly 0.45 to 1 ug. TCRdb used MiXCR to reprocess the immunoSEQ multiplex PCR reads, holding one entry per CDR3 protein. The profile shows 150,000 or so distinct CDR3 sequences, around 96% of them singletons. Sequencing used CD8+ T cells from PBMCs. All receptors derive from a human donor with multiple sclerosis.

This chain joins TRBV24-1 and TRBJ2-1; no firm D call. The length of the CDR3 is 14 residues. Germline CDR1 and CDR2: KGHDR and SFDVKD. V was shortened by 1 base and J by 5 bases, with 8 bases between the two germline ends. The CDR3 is CATSDLSENNEQFF. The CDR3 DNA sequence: TGTGCCACCAGTGATTTATCAGAGAACAATGAGCAGTTCTTC.

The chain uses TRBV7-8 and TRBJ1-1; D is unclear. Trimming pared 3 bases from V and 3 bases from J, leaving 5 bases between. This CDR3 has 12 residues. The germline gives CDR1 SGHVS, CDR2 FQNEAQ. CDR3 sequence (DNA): TGTGCCAGCAGCTTGGTAGACACTGAAGCTTTCTTT. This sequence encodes CASSLVDTEAFF.

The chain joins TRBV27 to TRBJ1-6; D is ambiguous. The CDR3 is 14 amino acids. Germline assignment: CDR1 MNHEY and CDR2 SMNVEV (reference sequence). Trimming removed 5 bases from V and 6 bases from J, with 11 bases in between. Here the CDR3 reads CASSPIGGNSPLHF. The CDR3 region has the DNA TGTGCCAGCAGTCCCATTGGCGGTAATTCACCCCTCCACTTT.

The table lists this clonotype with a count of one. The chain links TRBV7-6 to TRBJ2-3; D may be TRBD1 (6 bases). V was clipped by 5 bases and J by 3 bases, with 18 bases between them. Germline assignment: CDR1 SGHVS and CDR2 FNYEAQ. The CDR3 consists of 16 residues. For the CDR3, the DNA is TGTGCCAGCAGCCCTTGGGCGCAGGGGATAACAGATACGCAGTATTTT. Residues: CASSPWAQGITDTQYF. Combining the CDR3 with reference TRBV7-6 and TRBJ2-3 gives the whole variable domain GAGVSQSPRYKVTKRGQDVALRCDPISGHVSLYWYRQALGQGPEFLTYFNYEAQQDKSGLPNDRFSAERPEGSISTLTIQRTEQRDSAMYRCASSPWAQGITDTQYFGPGTRLTVL.

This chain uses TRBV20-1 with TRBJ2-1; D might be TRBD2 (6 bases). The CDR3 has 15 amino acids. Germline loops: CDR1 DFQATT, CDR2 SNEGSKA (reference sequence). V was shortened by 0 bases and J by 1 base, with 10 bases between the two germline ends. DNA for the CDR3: TGCAGTGCTAGAGACGAGCGGGTATCCTACAATGAGCAGTTCTTC. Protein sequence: CSARDERVSYNEQFF.

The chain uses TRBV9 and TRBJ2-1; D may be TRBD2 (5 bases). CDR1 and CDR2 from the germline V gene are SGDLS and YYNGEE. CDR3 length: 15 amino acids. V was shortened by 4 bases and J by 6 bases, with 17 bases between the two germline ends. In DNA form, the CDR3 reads TGTGCCAGCAGCCTAGACTACTTGTCTGGCAATGAGCAGTTCTTC. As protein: CASSLDYLSGNEQFF. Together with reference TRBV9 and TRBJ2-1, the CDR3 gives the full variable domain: DSGVTQTPKHLITATGQRVTLRCSPRSGDLSVYWYQQSLDQGLQFLIQYYNGEERAKGNILERFSAQQFPDLHSELNLSSLELGDSALYFCASSLDYLSGNEQFFGPGTRLTVL.

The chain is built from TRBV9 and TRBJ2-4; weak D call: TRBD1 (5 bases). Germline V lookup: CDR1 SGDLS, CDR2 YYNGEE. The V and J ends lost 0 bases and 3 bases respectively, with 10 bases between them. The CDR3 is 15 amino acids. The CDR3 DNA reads TGTGCCAGCAGCGTAGAGGGGAATGACAAAAACATTCAGTACTTC. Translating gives CASSVEGNDKNIQYF.

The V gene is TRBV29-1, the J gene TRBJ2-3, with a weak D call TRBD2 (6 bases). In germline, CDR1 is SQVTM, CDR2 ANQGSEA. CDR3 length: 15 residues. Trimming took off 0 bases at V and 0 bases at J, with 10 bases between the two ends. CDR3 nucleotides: TGCAGCGTTGAAGAGCGGGGCGGGAGCACAGATACGCAGTATTTT. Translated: CSVEERGGSTDTQYF.

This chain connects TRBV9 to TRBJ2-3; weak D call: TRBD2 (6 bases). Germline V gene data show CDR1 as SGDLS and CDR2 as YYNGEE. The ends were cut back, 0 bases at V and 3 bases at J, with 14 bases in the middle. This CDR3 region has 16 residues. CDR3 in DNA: TGTGCCAGCAGCGTAGATGTGGGGGGACGTACAGATACGCAGTATTTT. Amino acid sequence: CASSVDVGGRTDTQYF. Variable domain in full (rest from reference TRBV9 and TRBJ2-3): DSGVTQTPKHLITATGQRVTLRCSPRSGDLSVYWYQQSLDQGLQFLIQYYNGEERAKGNILERFSAQQFPDLHSELNLSSLELGDSALYFCASSVDVGGRTDTQYFGPGTRLTVL.

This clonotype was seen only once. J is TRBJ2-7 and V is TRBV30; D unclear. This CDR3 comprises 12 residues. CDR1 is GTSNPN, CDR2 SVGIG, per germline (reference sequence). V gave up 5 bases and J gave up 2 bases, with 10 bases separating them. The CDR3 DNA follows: TGTGCCTGGCGGGCCTTGCCCTACGAGCAGTACTTC. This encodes CAWRALPYEQYF.

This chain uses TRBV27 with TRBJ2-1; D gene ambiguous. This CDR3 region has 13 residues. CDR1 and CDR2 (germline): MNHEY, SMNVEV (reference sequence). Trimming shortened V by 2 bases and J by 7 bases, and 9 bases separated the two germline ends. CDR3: CASSLGWANEQFF. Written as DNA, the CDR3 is TGTGCCAGCAGTTTAGGGTGGGCGAATGAGCAGTTCTTC.

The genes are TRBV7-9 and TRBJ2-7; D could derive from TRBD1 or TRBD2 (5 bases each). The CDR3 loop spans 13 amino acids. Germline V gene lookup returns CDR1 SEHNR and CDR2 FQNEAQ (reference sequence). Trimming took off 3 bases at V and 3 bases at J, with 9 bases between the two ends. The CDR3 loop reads CASSLGELYEQYF. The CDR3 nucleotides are TGTGCCAGCAGCTTGGGGGAACTCTACGAGCAGTACTTC.

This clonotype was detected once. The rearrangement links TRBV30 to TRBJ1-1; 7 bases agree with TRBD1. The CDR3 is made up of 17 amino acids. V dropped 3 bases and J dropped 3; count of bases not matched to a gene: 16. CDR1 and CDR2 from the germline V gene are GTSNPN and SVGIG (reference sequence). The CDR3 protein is CAWRGRTGKIWDTEAFF. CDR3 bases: TGTGCCTGGAGGGGACGGACAGGAAAGATTTGGGACACTGAAGCTTTCTTT.

CDR3 sequence (DNA): TGCAGCGCCCAGTGGGGGAATCCGGAGAACACTGAAGCTTTCTTT. As protein: CSAQWGNPENTEAFF. V and J are TRBV29-1 and TRBJ1-1, with D perhaps TRBD1 (5 bases). Germline-derived CDR1 and CDR2 are SQVTM and ANQGSEA. CDR3 size: 15 residues. The V and J ends lost 7 bases and 1 base respectively, with 19 bases between them.

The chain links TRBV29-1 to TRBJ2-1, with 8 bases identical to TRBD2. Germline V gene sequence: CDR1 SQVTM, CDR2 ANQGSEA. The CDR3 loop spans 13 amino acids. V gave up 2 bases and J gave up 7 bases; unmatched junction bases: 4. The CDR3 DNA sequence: TGCAGCGTTGAACCGGGAGGGGCAAATGAGCAGTTCTTC. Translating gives CSVEPGGANEQFF.

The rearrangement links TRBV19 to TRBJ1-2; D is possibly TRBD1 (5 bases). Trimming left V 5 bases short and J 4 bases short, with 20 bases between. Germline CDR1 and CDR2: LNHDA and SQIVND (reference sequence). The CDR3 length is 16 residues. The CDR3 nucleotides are TGTGCCAGTAGTTTCGCGGCTAGACGACAGAGCTATGGCTACACCTTC. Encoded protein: CASSFAARRQSYGYTF. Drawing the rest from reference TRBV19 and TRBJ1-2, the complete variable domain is DGGITQSPKYLFRKEGQNVTLSCEQNLNHDAMYWYRQDPGQGLRLIYYSQIVNDFQKGDIAEGYSVSREKKESFPLTVTSAQKNPTAFYLCASSFAARRQSYGYTFGSGTRLTVV.

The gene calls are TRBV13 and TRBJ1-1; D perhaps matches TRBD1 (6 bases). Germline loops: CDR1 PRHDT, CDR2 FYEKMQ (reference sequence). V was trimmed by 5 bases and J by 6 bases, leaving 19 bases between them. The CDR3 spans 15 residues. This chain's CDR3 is CASSAGIGGSAEAFF. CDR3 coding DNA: TGTGCCAGCAGCGCCGGGATAGGGGGGAGCGCTGAAGCTTTCTTT.

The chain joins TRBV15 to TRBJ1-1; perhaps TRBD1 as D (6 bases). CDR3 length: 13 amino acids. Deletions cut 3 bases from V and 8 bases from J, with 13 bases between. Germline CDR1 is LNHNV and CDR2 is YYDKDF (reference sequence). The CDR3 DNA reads TGTGCCACCAGCAGGGGGATGGGGACAGAAGCTTTCTTT. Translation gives CATSRGMGTEAFF.

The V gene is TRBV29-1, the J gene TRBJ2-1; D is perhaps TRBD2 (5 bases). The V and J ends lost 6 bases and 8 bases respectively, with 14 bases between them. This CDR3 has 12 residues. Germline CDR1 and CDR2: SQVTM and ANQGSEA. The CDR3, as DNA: TGCAGCGTCCCAATATCTAGCCATGAGCAGTTCTTC. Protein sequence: CSVPISSHEQFF.

The CDR3 sequence: CAWGPVLDEQYF. For the CDR3, the DNA is TGTGCCTGGGGGCCCGTACTGGACGAGCAGTACTTC. The chain combines TRBV30 with TRBJ2-7; no clear D. The V gene lost 5 bases and the J gene lost 5 bases, with 13 bases spanning the gap. The CDR3 is 12 residues long. Germline V gene sequence: CDR1 GTSNPN, CDR2 SVGIG (reference sequence).